This T cell receptor beta chain was retrieved from a study of blood T cells in healthy people across ages. V was pared by 2 bases and J by 2 bases, with 11 bases between. This CDR3 region has 15 residues. Germline lookup yields CDR1 MGHRA and CDR2 YSYEKL. The table lists this clonotype with a few counts. Its antigen remains unknown. Findings and limits, study-wide: No one knew whether donors had CMV, which possibly confounded expanded clonotype changes. There was a strong correlation between TCR beta diversity and naive T cell percentage.

Caucasian individuals from Russia who were healthy and aged roughly 6 to 95 acted as donors. Primers used in a second PCR of about 6 to 11 cycles were a sample-barcoded 5' primer and a J-beta primer mix. With 12 random nucleotides, a template-switch adaptor tagged each individual cDNA molecule. TCRdb re-derived calls from the 5' RACE reads in MiXCR, one entry per CDR3 protein. In the table there are around 690,000 distinct CDR3 sequences, approximately 50% of which are singletons. Sequencing was performed on blood. This TCR was recovered from a man aged 60 to 69 in good health. The V and J genes are TRBV4-1 and TRBJ2-3; the D is unclear. The CDR3, as DNA: TGCGCCAGCAGCCAAAAAGGCGGATACACAGATACGCAGTATTTT. It codes for CASSQKGGYTDTQYF.